These 26 T cell receptor beta chains were sequenced from one sample in a study of T cell responses to AZD1222 COVID-19 vaccine. Measured with immunoSEQ multiplex PCR; TCRdb has only the in-frame clones, and not every one. Of more than 150,000 clones listed, about 89% are singletons. Sequences were derived from peripheral blood, sampled 28 days after the second AZD1222 dose. The receptors stem from an adult who received the AZD1222 COVID-19 vaccine.

The rearrangement links TRBV21-1 to TRBJ2-3; the table's D call, TRBD2, has no DNA check behind it. TRBV21-1 is a documented pseudogene. This CDR3 has 17 amino acids. The CDR3: CASSNLAGDLSTDTQYF. The CDR3 bases are TGTGCCAGCAGCAATCTGGCGGGAGACCTCAGCACAGATACGCAGTATTTT.

The chain uses TRBV4-1 and TRBJ2-5; TRBD2 matches 7 bases. J lost 1 base, V lost 4 bases, and 12 bases had no gene match. CDR1 MGHRA and CDR2 YSYEKL come from the germline V gene. The length of the CDR3 is 17 residues. The CDR3 nucleotides read TGCGCCAGCAGCCTTATATCGGGGGGTCTGGTCCAAGAGACCCAGTACTTC. It is translated as CASSLISGGLVQETQYF.

The chain uses TRBV7-9 and TRBJ2-1; no reliable D call. Germline lookup yields CDR1 SEHNR and CDR2 FQNEAQ (reference sequence). The CDR3 loop spans 16 amino acids. Trimming left V 3 bases short and J 5 bases short, with 17 bases between. CDR3 nucleotide sequence: TGTGCCAGCAGCTTCGTTCTCAAGGACGAGAACAATGAGCAGTTCTTC. Amino acid sequence: CASSFVLKDENNEQFF.

The rearrangement links TRBV11-2 to TRBJ2-7; D call uncertain. The CDR3 runs to 17 residues. The germline gives CDR1 SGHAT, CDR2 FQNNGV. Between the trimmed V and J ends, which lost 1 base and 2 bases, there was a span of 18 bases. CDR3: CASSLAHWGKGTYEQYF. For the CDR3, the DNA is TGTGCCAGCAGCTTAGCGCATTGGGGAAAGGGTACCTACGAGCAGTACTTC.

The chain employs TRBV10-3 and TRBJ1-1; no clear D gene. V was shortened by 2 bases and J by 0 bases, with 4 bases between the two germline ends. The germline gives CDR1 ENHRY, CDR2 SYGVKD. This CDR3 has 13 residues. The CDR3 sequence is CAISELLNTEAFF. The CDR3 nucleotides are TGTGCCATCAGTGAGCTGTTGAACACTGAAGCTTTCTTT.

The gene calls are TRBV18 and TRBJ2-1; the match to TRBD2 covers 10 bases. Looked up from germline, CDR1 is KGHSH and CDR2 is LQKENI. The trim removed 2 bases at V and 16 bases at J, leaving 17 bases unmatched. The CDR3 runs to 16 residues. CDR3 in amino acids: CASSPGWAAGGPEFFF. The CDR3 region has the DNA TGTGCCAGCTCACCAGGCTGGGCAGCGGGAGGGCCAGAATTCTTCTTC.

The chain is built from TRBV18 and TRBJ2-1; 10 nucleotides match TRBD2. In germline, CDR1 is KGHSH, CDR2 LQKENI. The CDR3 sequence is 17 residues long. With V trimmed by 4 bases and J by 9 bases, 15 bases remained unmatched. CDR3 sequence: CASSLQNRLAGVVEQFF. In DNA form, the CDR3 reads TGTGCCAGCTCACTCCAAAACAGGCTAGCGGGAGTAGTTGAGCAGTTCTTC.

The gene calls are TRBV6-5 and TRBJ1-2; no reliable D call. V gave up 2 bases and J gave up 11 bases, with 9 bases separating them. From germline, CDR1 is MNHEY and CDR2 SVGAGI. CDR3 size: 11 residues. The CDR3 reads CASSYRSTYTF. The CDR3 DNA sequence: TGTGCCAGCAGTTACCGGTCCACTTACACCTTC.

The DNA for the CDR3 is TGCGCCAGCAGCTTAACAGGGGACTACGAGCAGTACTTC. This codes for CASSLTGDYEQYF. The V call is TRBV5-1, the J call TRBJ2-7, with 7 bases lining up with TRBD1. The CDR3 runs to 13 residues. The trim removed 2 bases at V and 3 bases at J, leaving 2 bases unmatched. Germline V CDR1 and CDR2: SGHRS, YFSETQ.

This chain links TRBV3-1 (or the pseudogene TRBV3-2) with TRBJ2-1; no clear D. From germline, CDR1 is LGHDT and CDR2 YNNKEL (reference sequence). This CDR3 region has 17 residues. V was trimmed by 4 bases and J by 7 bases, leaving 23 bases between them. The CDR3 sequence is CASSLDGRSRRLNEQFF. In nucleotides, the CDR3 is TGTGCCAGCAGCCTGGACGGCCGCTCACGCCGACTGAATGAGCAGTTCTTC.

This chain connects TRBV2 to TRBJ1-2, with D possibly matching TRBD1 (6 bases). CDR1 and CDR2 from the germline V gene are SNHLY and FYNNEI. CDR3 length: 11 residues. Trimming left V 8 bases short and J 6 bases short, with 10 bases between. As DNA, the CDR3 is TGTGCCAGCGGGGGGGCCAATGGCTACACCTTC. It encodes CASGGANGYTF. Full variable domain (remainder filled in from reference TRBV2 and TRBJ1-2): EPEVTQTPSHQVTQMGQEVILRCVPISNHLYFYWYRQILGQKVEFLVSFYNNEISEKSEIFDDQFSVERPDGSNFTLKIRSTKLEDSAMYFCASGGANGYTFGSGTRLTVV.

V gene TRBV29-1 combines with J gene TRBJ2-7; a possible D gene is TRBD2 (5 bases). Germline V gene sequence: CDR1 SQVTM, CDR2 ANQGSEA. Trimming removed 6 bases from V and 3 bases from J, with 9 bases in between. The CDR3 is made up of 11 amino acids. The CDR3 protein is CSVARDYEQYF. Here the CDR3 DNA reads TGCAGCGTCGCCCGGGACTACGAGCAGTACTTC.

The chain links TRBV7-8 to TRBJ2-3; D gene uncertain. This CDR3 has 14 amino acids. V dropped 5 bases and J dropped 2 bases, with 11 bases sitting between them. Germline values: CDR1 SGHVS, CDR2 FQNEAQ. The CDR3 DNA is TGTGCCAGCAGCCTTGGGCCAATCACAGATACGCAGTATTTT. It translates to CASSLGPITDTQYF.

This clone has only one observation. The chain uses TRBV6-5 and TRBJ1-2; possible D gene TRBD1, 6 bases. V shed 8 bases and J shed 7 bases, with 17 bases lying between them. Germline CDR1 and CDR2: MNHEY and SVGAGI. The CDR3 spans 13 residues. CDR3 sequence (DNA): TGTGCCAGCCGGAGAGGGGGACTGGTTGGCTACACCTTC. Encoded protein: CASRRGGLVGYTF.

The V gene is TRBV7-3, the J gene TRBJ2-1; 11 bases line up with TRBD1. CDR3 length: 16 amino acids. Trimming removed 5 bases from V and 9 bases from J; junction bases left unmatched: 12. The germline V gene has CDR1 SGHTA and CDR2 FQGTGA. CDR3 protein: CASSLRPGQGAGEQFF. CDR3 nucleotide sequence: TGTGCCAGCAGCCTACGGCCTGGACAGGGGGCAGGTGAGCAGTTCTTC.

This chain's CDR3 is CASSWRSTTGPSRGYTF. Written as DNA, the CDR3 is TGTGCCAGCAGCTGGAGGAGTACGACAGGCCCCTCTCGAGGCTACACCTTC. This chain joins TRBV5-6 and TRBJ1-2; D possibly corresponds to TRBD1 (6 bases). V was trimmed by 3 bases and J by 8 bases, leaving 26 bases between them. CDR3 length equals 17 residues. Germline CDR1 is SGHDT and CDR2 is YYEEEE.

Only one count was recorded for this clone. CDR3 sequence (DNA): TGTGCCAGCAGCCAAGACGTCTTCCTTGATAGGGAACCTGGAAACACCATATATTTT. Translation: CASSQDVFLDREPGNTIYF. This rearrangement joins TRBV3-1 (or the pseudogene TRBV3-2) to TRBJ1-3; D unclear. The CDR3 spans 19 residues. V was trimmed by 0 bases and J by 2 bases, leaving 20 bases between them. CDR1 and CDR2 (germline): LGHDT, YNNKEL (reference sequence).

The chain has TRBV4-1 and TRBJ1-1; D might be TRBD1 (5 bases). The CDR3 extends over 15 amino acids. Between the trimmed V and J ends, which lost 0 bases and 11 bases, there was a span of 19 bases. In germline, CDR1 is MGHRA, CDR2 YSYEKL. The CDR3 bases are TGCGCCAGCAGCCAAGATGCAATGTCCATGGGGGGGGCTTTCTTT. It encodes CASSQDAMSMGGAFF.

The chain uses TRBV6-2 or TRBV6-3 and TRBJ2-7; D is unclear. The CDR3 length is 16 residues. CDR1 and CDR2 (germline): MNHEY, SVGEGT. V was cut by 2 bases and J by 1 base, with 15 bases left in between. CDR3 DNA: TGTGCCAGCAGTTACAGGGCGCCAGCCTTATCCTACGAGCAGTACTTC. It yields the protein CASSYRAPALSYEQYF.

This chain connects TRBV6-2 or TRBV6-3 to TRBJ1-3, with a possible D match to TRBD1 (5 bases). Germline-derived CDR1 and CDR2 are MNHEY and SVGEGT. The CDR3 loop spans 14 amino acids. Deletions cut 4 bases from V and 16 bases from J, with 23 bases between. The CDR3 spells CASSSLGRTPSSYF. As DNA, the CDR3 is TGTGCCAGCAGTTCCCTAGGAAGGACACCCTCCTCGTATTTT.

The gene calls are TRBV2 and TRBJ1-6; a possible D gene is TRBD1 (6 bases). Germline values: CDR1 SNHLY, CDR2 FYNNEI. V was clipped by 4 bases and J by 7 bases, with 14 bases between them. The CDR3 covers 15 residues. CDR3 sequence (DNA): TGTGCCAGCAGTGGGCTCCGGACAGTAAATTCACCCCTCCACTTT. This sequence encodes CASSGLRTVNSPLHF.

The genes are TRBV4-1 and TRBJ1-5; the D gene is possibly TRBD1 (6 bases). The V end was cut by 5 bases, the J end by 9 bases, with 20 bases between. The CDR3 is made up of 15 amino acids. The germline V gene has CDR1 MGHRA and CDR2 YSYEKL. Written as DNA, the CDR3 is TGCGCCAGCAGCTCACACGGCTCAGGGGTTCCGCCCCAGCATTTT. Its translation: CASSSHGSGVPPQHF.

The gene calls are TRBV4-1 and TRBJ2-7, with a weak D call TRBD2 (6 bases). The length of the CDR3 is 16 residues. The V and J ends lost 5 bases and 0 bases respectively, with 17 bases between them. In germline, CDR1 is MGHRA, CDR2 YSYEKL. CDR3 nucleotides: TGCGCCAGCAGCAGAATTCGGGACTCCTCCTCCTACGAGCAGTACTTC. It yields the protein CASSRIRDSSSYEQYF.

The rearrangement joins TRBV3-1 (or the pseudogene TRBV3-2) to TRBJ2-6; D call uncertain. The V end was cut by 3 bases, the J end by 1 base, with 10 bases between. CDR1 LGHDT and CDR2 YNNKEL come from the germline V gene (reference sequence). The length of the CDR3 is 16 residues. As DNA, the CDR3 is TGTGCCAGCAGCCACGCCCCTGAATCTGGGGCCAACGTCCTGACTTTC. Its translation: CASSHAPESGANVLTF.

The chain carries TRBV24-1 and TRBJ1-2; 9 bases align to TRBD1. Germline CDR1 KGHDR, CDR2 SFDVKD. The V segment lost 9 bases and the J segment 5 bases; nucleotides outside the gene matches: 9. The CDR3 loop spans 14 amino acids. The CDR3 loop is CATSGRDRVYGYTF. The CDR3 nucleotides are TGTGCCACCTCCGGTCGGGACAGGGTGTATGGCTACACCTTC.

The CDR3 is CASSRGGPPWTEAFF. The CDR3 DNA reads as TGTGCCAGCAGCCGAGGGGGACCGCCCTGGACTGAAGCTTTCTTT. The gene calls are TRBV7-3 and TRBJ1-1; D is perhaps TRBD1 (6 bases). Germline CDR1 reads SGHTA; CDR2 reads FQGTGA. The CDR3 length is 15 residues. Trimming cost V 5 bases and J 5 bases, with 18 bases left between them.